These T cell receptor beta chains were read from a single sample in a study of breast tumors, draining lymph nodes, adjacent tissues. TCRdb reprocessed the multiplex PCR reads with MiXCR, giving one entry per CDR3 protein. Of roughly 130,000 distinct CDR3 sequences listed, 15% to 20% are singletons. Material: axillary lymph node tissue. The receptor source for this set is a female donor with breast cancer. Some clones in this sample may be carry-over from other donors' samples. Each CDR3 is given with its conserved first and last residue. Each record gives: V gene, CDR3 protein.

V gene: TRBV12-3/TRBV12-4
CDR3 protein: CASKISPSSYEQYF

V gene: TRBV19
CDR3 protein: CASSRTGQGRYEQYF

V gene: TRBV20-1
CDR3 protein: CSARSVAVHNEQFF

V gene: TRBV3-1
CDR3 protein: CASSRRDRETQYF

V gene: TRBV20-1
CDR3 protein: CSARSGAYGGELFF

V gene: TRBV20-1
CDR3 protein: CSARKTGGNQPQHF

V gene: TRBV10-2
CDR3 protein: CASSESWDSYQPQHF

V gene: TRBV2
CDR3 protein: CASSNRIGVGEQFF

V gene: TRBV7-2
CDR3 protein: CASSSPLAGDYEQYF

V gene: TRBV28
CDR3 protein: CAGSDGSLGANVLTF

V gene: TRBV18
CDR3 protein: CASSPIRSSYNEQFF

V gene: TRBV24-1
CDR3 protein: CATSAPLAGANTDTQYF

V gene: TRBV15
CDR3 protein: CATSIRNNEQFF

V gene: TRBV6-1
CDR3 protein: CASSEFVGFSSPLHF

V gene: TRBV20-1
CDR3 protein: CSARGFGGGETQYF

V gene: TRBV13
CDR3 protein: CASSSGSGVLSGYTF

V gene: TRBV10-3
CDR3 protein: CAISRDRAETQYF

V gene: TRBV29-1
CDR3 protein: CSGFIGGVGDEQFF

V gene: TRBV3-1
CDR3 protein: CASSADGGRETQYF

V gene: TRBV15
CDR3 protein: CATSGDSKNIQYF

V gene: TRBV9
CDR3 protein: CASSETGTSRANEQFF

V gene: TRBV5-8
CDR3 protein: CASSLVAGGSRDTQYF

V gene: TRBV5-4
CDR3 protein: CASGGLAAQRGDEQFF

V gene: TRBV20-1
CDR3 protein: CSANSGTSGTYEQYF

V gene: TRBV24-1
CDR3 protein: CATSEETGYNEQFF

V gene: TRBV18
CDR3 protein: CASSPGTSSWDEQFF

V gene: TRBV20-1
CDR3 protein: CSAPGGGGPHEQYF

V gene: TRBV11-2
CDR3 protein: CASTPTMGGGYNEQFF

V gene: TRBV2
CDR3 protein: CASSSLAGGPQTQYF

V gene: TRBV29-1
CDR3 protein: CSVEDHVGGTQYF

V gene: TRBV20-1
CDR3 protein: CSALDTDTQYF

V gene: TRBV12-5
CDR3 protein: CASGLSGTHEQFF

V gene: TRBV12-3/TRBV12-4
CDR3 protein: CASKAVSSTEAFF

V gene: TRBV12-3/TRBV12-4
CDR3 protein: CASSPGTGVVQPQHF

V gene: TRBV7-2
CDR3 protein: CASNAPHRGLYEQYF

V gene: TRBV5-6
CDR3 protein: CASSLWGDPTLYNEQFF

V gene: TRBV7-9
CDR3 protein: CASSQMGLAGSYEQFF